This T cell receptor beta chain is from a study of control samples from healthy donors and cancer patients. This CDR3 comprises 14 residues. V lost 5 bases to trimming and J lost 7 bases, with 17 bases between them. CDR1 is SGHTA, CDR2 FQGNSA, per germline. The data were produced by immunoSEQ multiplex PCR, yet TCRdb's version contains in-frame clones alone and is incomplete. The data contain about 96,000 clones, roughly 93% of them singletons. The chain joins TRBV7-2 to TRBJ1-1; D unclear. The sequencing sample was made of blood. The source is a man between 18 and 29 years old in good health. CDR3 residues: CASSIRQARSEAFF. DNA for the CDR3: TGTGCCAGCAGCATCAGACAAGCCCGGAGTGAAGCTTTCTTT. Full variable domain (remainder filled in from reference TRBV7-2 and TRBJ1-1): GAGVSQSPSNKVTEKGKDVELRCDPISGHTALYWYRQSLGQGLEFLIYFQGNSAPDKSGLPSDRFSAERTGGSVSTLTIQRTQQEDSAVYLCASSIRQARSEAFFGQGTRLTVV.